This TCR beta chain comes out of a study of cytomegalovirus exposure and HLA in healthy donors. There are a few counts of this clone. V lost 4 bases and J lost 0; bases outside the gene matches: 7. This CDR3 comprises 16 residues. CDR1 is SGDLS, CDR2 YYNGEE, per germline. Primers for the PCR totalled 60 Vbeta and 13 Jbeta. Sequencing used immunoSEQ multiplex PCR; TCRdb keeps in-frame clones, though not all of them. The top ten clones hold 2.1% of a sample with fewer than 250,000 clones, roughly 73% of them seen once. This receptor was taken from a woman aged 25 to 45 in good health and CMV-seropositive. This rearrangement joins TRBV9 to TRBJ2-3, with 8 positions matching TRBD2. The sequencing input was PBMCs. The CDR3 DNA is TGTGCCAGCAGCCCCGCTAGCGGGCGTAGCACAGATACGCAGTATTTT. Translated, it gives CASSPASGRSTDTQYF.